This T cell receptor (beta chain) was sequenced during a study of T-cell reconstitution after alpha-beta-depleted transplantation in children. Deletions cut 4 bases from V and 3 bases from J, with 13 bases between. The CDR3 has 15 amino acids. The germline gives CDR1 SGHTA, CDR2 FQGNSA. The library targeted TCRbeta and was prepared with unique molecular identifiers. Each CDR3 protein is one row after TCRdb ran MiXCR on the PCR reads. This sample has approximately 82,000 distinct CDR3 sequences, with 15% to 19% found just once. This clonotype has at least ten counts. The rearrangement uses TRBV7-2 and TRBJ1-5; D is ambiguous. The material was PBMCs, mostly from graft donor cells, obtained 180 days after TCRalphabeta/CD19-depleted stem cell transplant. This receptor was taken from a male patient between 2 and 15 years old who had a stem cell transplant for acute lymphoblastic leukemia, so the T cells may come from the graft donor. The DNA for the CDR3 is TGTGCCAGCAGCTCGGGTCTCTACCCCAATCAGCCCCAGCATTTT. This gives the protein CASSSGLYPNQPQHF.